This T cell receptor beta chain emerged from a study of PD-L1 blockade in urothelial cancer. Looking at the study overall: Most of the roughly 30 patients were men whose urothelial cancer was bladder-origin. Patients' prior chemotherapy regimens numbered 0 to 3.

The CDR3 totals 14 residues. With V trimmed by 7 bases and J by 3 bases, 7 bases remained unmatched. CDR1 MNHEY and CDR2 SMNVEV come from the germline V gene (reference sequence). In this sample, this clone turned up a few times. The sample's time point: peripheral blood 6 weeks after treatment start. Enrolled patients showed locally advanced or metastatic urothelial carcinoma. Between 1 and 8 samples, pretreatment and on-treatment, were given by each patient. Sequencing was performed with immunoSEQ multiplex PCR; in TCRdb, only in-frame clones are kept and a portion is missing. The table has tens of thousands of clones, roughly 90% seen once.

The sequences come from PBMCs, collected around atezolizumab (anti-PD-L1) treatment. This sequence joins TRBV27 and TRBJ2-7, with 9 nucleotides matching TRBD2. The TCR sequence derives from a man aged 60 to 69 with urothelial cancer. Here the CDR3 DNA reads TGTGCCAGCAAAGAAGCGGGGGGCGGCTACGAGCAGTACTTC. Encoded protein: CASKEAGGGYEQYF.